This is a list of T cell receptor beta chains from one sample in a study of blood T cell repertoires in COVID-19. Profiled with immunoSEQ multiplex PCR; TCRdb holds only in-frame clones, not every one. The sample includes 25,000 to 30,000 clones, nearly 80% of them seen just once. The source material was peripheral blood. These TCRs come from a woman in her 70s with acute or convalescent COVID-19. Both conserved end residues are part of each CDR3. The order of the fields is CDR3 length, V gene, clone size, J gene, D gene, CDR3 protein, CDR3 DNA. A D gene is named only where the DNA matches it firmly. Clone size appears in some rows only: once, few, many, or a class for an expanded clone.

CDR3 length: 14
V gene: TRBV5-1
clone size: few
J gene: TRBJ2-5
D gene: TRBD2
CDR3 protein: CASTGGGRGETQYF
CDR3 DNA: TGCGCCAGCACCGGCGGGGGGCGCGGGGAGACCCAGTACTTC

CDR3 length: 15
V gene: TRBV28
clone size: -
J gene: TRBJ2-1
D gene: -
CDR3 protein: CASIRRGPSYNEQFF
CDR3 DNA: TGTGCCAGCATACGGAGGGGTCCATCCTACAATGAGCAGTTCTTC

CDR3 length: 18
V gene: TRBV7-3
clone size: once
J gene: TRBJ1-4
D gene: TRBD1
CDR3 protein: CASSLPQGAHVPNEKLFF
CDR3 DNA: TGTGCCAGCAGCCTACCACAGGGGGCGCATGTGCCTAATGAAAAACTGTTTTTT

CDR3 length: 14
V gene: TRBV30
clone size: -
J gene: TRBJ1-1
D gene: -
CDR3 protein: CAWSRTSLNTEAFF
CDR3 DNA: TGTGCCTGGAGCCGCACGAGCTTGAACACTGAAGCTTTCTTT

CDR3 length: 17
V gene: TRBV15
clone size: once
J gene: TRBJ2-1
D gene: TRBD2
CDR3 protein: CATSRDGLAGGGNEQFF
CDR3 DNA: TGTGCCACCAGCAGAGATGGGCTAGCGGGAGGGGGGAATGAGCAGTTCTTC

CDR3 length: 13
V gene: TRBV7-2
clone size: -
J gene: TRBJ2-4
D gene: -
CDR3 protein: CASSLGGPKLQYF
CDR3 DNA: TGTGCCAGCAGCTTAGGAGGTCCGAAGCTTCAGTACTTC

CDR3 length: 14
V gene: TRBV7-9
clone size: -
J gene: TRBJ2-7
D gene: -
CDR3 protein: CASSQVGPTYEQYF
CDR3 DNA: TGTGCCAGCAGCCAGGTTGGGCCTACCTACGAGCAGTACTTC

CDR3 length: 13
V gene: TRBV5-1
clone size: -
J gene: TRBJ2-1
D gene: TRBD1
CDR3 protein: CASSPDRANEQFF
CDR3 DNA: TGCGCCAGCAGCCCGGACAGGGCCAATGAGCAGTTCTTC

CDR3 length: 16
V gene: TRBV5-6
clone size: few
J gene: TRBJ1-2
D gene: TRBD1
CDR3 protein: CASSLGQGGFSYGYTF
CDR3 DNA: TGTGCCAGCAGCTTGGGGCAGGGGGGATTTAGCTATGGCTACACCTTC

CDR3 length: 15
V gene: TRBV28
clone size: -
J gene: TRBJ2-5
D gene: TRBD2
CDR3 protein: CASSATSGGRETQYF
CDR3 DNA: TGTGCCAGCAGTGCGACTAGCGGGGGTCGAGAGACCCAGTACTTC

CDR3 length: 15
V gene: TRBV15
clone size: -
J gene: TRBJ2-7
D gene: TRBD2
CDR3 protein: CATSLQRGPSYEQYF
CDR3 DNA: TGTGCCACCAGCCTCCAGCGGGGGCCCTCCTACGAGCAGTACTTC

CDR3 length: 15
V gene: TRBV3-1/TRBV3-2
clone size: -
J gene: TRBJ1-4
D gene: TRBD1
CDR3 protein: CASSAQGATNEKLFF
CDR3 DNA: TGTGCCAGCAGCGCACAGGGGGCGACTAATGAAAAACTGTTTTTT

CDR3 length: 19
V gene: TRBV28
clone size: -
J gene: TRBJ1-1
D gene: -
CDR3 protein: CASSPSLRGRNRMNTEAFF
CDR3 DNA: TGTGCCAGCAGCCCCAGTCTTAGGGGCAGGAATCGCATGAACACTGAAGCTTTCTTT

CDR3 length: 15
V gene: TRBV5-4
clone size: -
J gene: TRBJ2-7
D gene: -
CDR3 protein: CASSLAGLLGLEQYF
CDR3 DNA: TGTGCCAGCAGCTTGGCTGGACTGCTTGGCCTGGAGCAGTACTTC

CDR3 length: 13
V gene: TRBV18
clone size: few
J gene: TRBJ2-7
D gene: -
CDR3 protein: CASSPQDSYEQYF
CDR3 DNA: TGTGCCAGCTCCCCTCAAGACAGCTACGAGCAGTACTTC

CDR3 length: 16
V gene: TRBV4-3
clone size: -
J gene: TRBJ2-1
D gene: -
CDR3 protein: CASSQDLGALGNEQFF
CDR3 DNA: TGCGCCAGCAGCCAAGATCTGGGGGCCTTGGGCAATGAGCAGTTCTTC

CDR3 length: 15
V gene: TRBV10-3
clone size: -
J gene: TRBJ2-3
D gene: TRBD2
CDR3 protein: CAINSGGRDTDTQYF
CDR3 DNA: TGTGCCATCAATAGCGGGGGCCGGGACACAGATACGCAGTATTTT

CDR3 length: 16
V gene: TRBV27
clone size: -
J gene: TRBJ1-2
D gene: -
CDR3 protein: CASSLFSGQGAGGYTF
CDR3 DNA: TGTGCCAGCAGTTTATTTAGCGGTCAGGGCGCGGGTGGCTACACCTTC

CDR3 length: 13
V gene: TRBV28
clone size: -
J gene: TRBJ2-7
D gene: -
CDR3 protein: CASSRGNGNEQYF
CDR3 DNA: TGTGCCAGTTCTCGAGGGAATGGTAACGAGCAGTACTTC

CDR3 length: 13
V gene: TRBV6-5
clone size: -
J gene: TRBJ2-3
D gene: -
CDR3 protein: CASSKGGGDTQYF
CDR3 DNA: TGTGCCAGCAGTAAGGGGGGGGGAGATACGCAGTATTTT

CDR3 length: 15
V gene: TRBV7-8
clone size: -
J gene: TRBJ2-5
D gene: TRBD2
CDR3 protein: CASSPSGATGGGQYF
CDR3 DNA: TGTGCCAGCAGCCCCTCCGGGGCCACCGGGGGGGGCCAGTACTTC